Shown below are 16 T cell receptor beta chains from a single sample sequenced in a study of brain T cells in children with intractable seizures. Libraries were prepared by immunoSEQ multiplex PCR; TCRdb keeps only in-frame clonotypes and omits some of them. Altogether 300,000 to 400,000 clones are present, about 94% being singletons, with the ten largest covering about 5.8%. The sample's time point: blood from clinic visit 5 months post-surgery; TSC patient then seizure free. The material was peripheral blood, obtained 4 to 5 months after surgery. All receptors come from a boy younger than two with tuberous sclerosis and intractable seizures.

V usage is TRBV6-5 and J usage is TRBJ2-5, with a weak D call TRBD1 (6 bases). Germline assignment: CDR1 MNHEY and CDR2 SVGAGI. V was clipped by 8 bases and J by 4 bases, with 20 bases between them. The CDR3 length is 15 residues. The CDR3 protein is CASSLRGIGGETQYF. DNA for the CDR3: TGTGCCAGCTCCCTCCGGGGCATAGGGGGAGAGACCCAGTACTTC.

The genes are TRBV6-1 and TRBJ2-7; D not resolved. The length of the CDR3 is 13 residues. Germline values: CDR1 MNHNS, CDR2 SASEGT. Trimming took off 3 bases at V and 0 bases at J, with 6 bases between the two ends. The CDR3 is CASSDGLSYEQYF. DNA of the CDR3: TGTGCCAGCAGTGACGGCCTCTCCTACGAGCAGTACTTC.

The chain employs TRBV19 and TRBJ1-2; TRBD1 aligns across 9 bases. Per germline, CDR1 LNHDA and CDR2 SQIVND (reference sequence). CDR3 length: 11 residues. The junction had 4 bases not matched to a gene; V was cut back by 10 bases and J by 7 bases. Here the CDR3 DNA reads TGTGCCACGGGGACAGGGAGTGGCTACACCTTC. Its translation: CATGTGSGYTF.

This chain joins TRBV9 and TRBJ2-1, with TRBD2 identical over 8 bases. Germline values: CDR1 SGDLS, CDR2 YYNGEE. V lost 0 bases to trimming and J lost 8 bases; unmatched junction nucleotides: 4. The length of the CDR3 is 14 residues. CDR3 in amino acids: CASSVAGGRHEQFF. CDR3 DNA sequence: TGTGCCAGCAGCGTAGCGGGGGGGCGCCATGAGCAGTTCTTC.

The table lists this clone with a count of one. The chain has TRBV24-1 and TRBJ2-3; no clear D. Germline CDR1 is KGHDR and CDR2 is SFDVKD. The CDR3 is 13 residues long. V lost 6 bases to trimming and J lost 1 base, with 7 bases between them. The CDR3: CATSLTGTDTQYF. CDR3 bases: TGTGCCACCAGTTTGACGGGCACAGATACGCAGTATTTT.

CDR3 in amino acids: CATSRGTGVNQPQHF. As DNA, the CDR3 is TGTGCCACCAGCAGAGGGACAGGAGTCAATCAGCCCCAGCATTTT. The chain employs TRBV15 and TRBJ1-5; the match to TRBD1 covers 7 bases. CDR3 length: 15 amino acids. CDR1 is LNHNV and CDR2 is YYDKDF in the germline V gene (reference sequence). The V and J ends lost 1 base and 3 bases, in that order; junction bases with no gene match: 3.

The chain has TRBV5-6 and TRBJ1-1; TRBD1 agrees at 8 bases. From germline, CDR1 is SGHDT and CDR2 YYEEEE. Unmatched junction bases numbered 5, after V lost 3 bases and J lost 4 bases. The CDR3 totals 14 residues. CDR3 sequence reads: CASSSTGEVTEAFF. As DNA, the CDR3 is TGTGCCAGCAGCTCGACAGGGGAGGTCACTGAAGCTTTCTTT.

CDR3 sequence: CASSLNRDSGELFF. Here the CDR3 DNA reads TGTGCCAGCAGCTTAAATAGGGATTCCGGGGAGCTGTTTTTT. The chain recombines TRBV11-3 with TRBJ2-2; D gene ambiguous. CDR3 size: 14 residues. The germline gives CDR1 SGHNT, CDR2 YENEEA. Between the trimmed V and J ends, which lost 2 bases and 6 bases, there was a span of 10 bases.

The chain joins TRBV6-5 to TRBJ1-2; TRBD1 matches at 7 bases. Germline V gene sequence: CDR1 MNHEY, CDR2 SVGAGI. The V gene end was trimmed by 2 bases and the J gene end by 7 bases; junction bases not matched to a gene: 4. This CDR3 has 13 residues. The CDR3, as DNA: TGTGCCAGCAGTTACGACAGGGTGTCTGGCTACACCTTC. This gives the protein CASSYDRVSGYTF.

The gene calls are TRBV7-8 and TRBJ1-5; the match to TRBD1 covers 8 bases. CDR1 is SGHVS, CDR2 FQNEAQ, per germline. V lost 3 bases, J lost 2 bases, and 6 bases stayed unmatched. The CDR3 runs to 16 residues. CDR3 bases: TGTGCCAGCAGCTTCCCAGGGGGCGCGGGCAATCAGCCCCAGCATTTT. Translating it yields CASSFPGGAGNQPQHF.

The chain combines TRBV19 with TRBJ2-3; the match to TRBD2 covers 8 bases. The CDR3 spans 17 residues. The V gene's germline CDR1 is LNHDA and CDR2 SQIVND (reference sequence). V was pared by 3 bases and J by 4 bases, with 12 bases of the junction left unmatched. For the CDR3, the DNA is TGTGCCAGTAGTATCCTATCTCCAGCGGGGGCCTCAGATACGCAGTATTTT. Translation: CASSILSPAGASDTQYF. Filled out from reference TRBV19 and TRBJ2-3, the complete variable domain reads DGGITQSPKYLFRKEGQNVTLSCEQNLNHDAMYWYRQDPGQGLRLIYYSQIVNDFQKGDIAEGYSVSREKKESFPLTVTSAQKNPTAFYLCASSILSPAGASDTQYFGPGTRLTVL.

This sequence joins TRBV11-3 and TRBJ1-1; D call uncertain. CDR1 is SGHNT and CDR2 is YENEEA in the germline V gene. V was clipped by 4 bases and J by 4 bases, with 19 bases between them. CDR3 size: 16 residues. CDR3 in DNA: TGTGCCAGCAGCTCAACCTCCTGTTTTGTTGGCACTGAAGCTTTCTTT. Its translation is CASSSTSCFVGTEAFF. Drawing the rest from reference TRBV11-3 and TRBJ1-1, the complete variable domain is EAGVVQSPRYKIIEKKQPVAFWCNPISGHNTLYWYLQNLGQGPELLIRYENEEAVDDSQLPKDRFSAERLKGVDSTLKIQPAELGDSAVYLCASSSTSCFVGTEAFFGQGTRLTVV.

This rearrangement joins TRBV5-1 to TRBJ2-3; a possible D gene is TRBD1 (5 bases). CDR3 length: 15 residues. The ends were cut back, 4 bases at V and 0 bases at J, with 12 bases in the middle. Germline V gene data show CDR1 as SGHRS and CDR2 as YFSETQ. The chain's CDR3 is CASSVLTASTDTQYF. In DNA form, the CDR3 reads TGCGCCAGCAGCGTTCTGACAGCTAGCACAGATACGCAGTATTTT.

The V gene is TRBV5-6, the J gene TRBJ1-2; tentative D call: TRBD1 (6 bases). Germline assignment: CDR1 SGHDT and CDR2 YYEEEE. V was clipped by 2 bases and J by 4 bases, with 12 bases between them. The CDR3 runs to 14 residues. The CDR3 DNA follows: TGTGCCAGCAGCTTAAGACAGGATACCTATGGCTACACCTTC. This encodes CASSLRQDTYGYTF.

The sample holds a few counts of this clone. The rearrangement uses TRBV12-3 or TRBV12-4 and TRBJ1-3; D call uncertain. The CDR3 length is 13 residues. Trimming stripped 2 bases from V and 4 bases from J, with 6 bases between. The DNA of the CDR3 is TGTGCCAGCAGTTTATTGCAGGGAAACACCATATATTTT. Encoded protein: CASSLLQGNTIYF.

CDR3: CASSLKGQQNYGYTF. Written as DNA, the CDR3 is TGTGCCAGCAGTTTAAAGGGGCAGCAGAACTATGGCTACACCTTC. The rearrangement links TRBV27 to TRBJ1-2; TRBD1 is a possible D gene (5 bases). CDR3 length: 15 amino acids. Deletions cut 2 bases from V and 2 bases from J, with 12 bases between. The germline gives CDR1 MNHEY, CDR2 SMNVEV (reference sequence).